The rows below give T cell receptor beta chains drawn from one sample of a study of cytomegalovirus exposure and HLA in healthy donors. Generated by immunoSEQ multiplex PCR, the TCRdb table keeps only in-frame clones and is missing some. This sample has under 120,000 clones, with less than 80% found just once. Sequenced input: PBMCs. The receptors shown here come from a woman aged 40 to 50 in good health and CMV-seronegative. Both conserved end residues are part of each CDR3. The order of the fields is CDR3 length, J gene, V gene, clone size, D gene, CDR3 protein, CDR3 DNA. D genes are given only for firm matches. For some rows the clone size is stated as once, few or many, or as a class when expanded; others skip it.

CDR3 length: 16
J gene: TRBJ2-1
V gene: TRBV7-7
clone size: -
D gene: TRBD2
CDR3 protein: CASSPPGERGYNEQFF
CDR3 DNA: TGTGCCAGCAGCCCCCCTGGCGAGCGGGGGTACAATGAGCAGTTCTTC

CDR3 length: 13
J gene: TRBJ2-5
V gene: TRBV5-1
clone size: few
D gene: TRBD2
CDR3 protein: CASSLRGGETQYF
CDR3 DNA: TGCGCCAGCAGCTTGCGGGGAGGGGAGACCCAGTACTTC

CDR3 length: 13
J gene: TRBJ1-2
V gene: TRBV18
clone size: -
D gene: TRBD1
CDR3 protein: CASSPDRVYGYTF
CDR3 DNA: TGTGCCAGCTCGCCCGACAGGGTGTATGGCTACACCTTC

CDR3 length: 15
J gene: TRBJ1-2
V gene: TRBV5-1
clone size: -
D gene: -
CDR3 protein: CASSLLLSGGDGYTF
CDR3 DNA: TGCGCCAGCAGCTTGTTACTGTCCGGAGGTGATGGCTACACCTTC

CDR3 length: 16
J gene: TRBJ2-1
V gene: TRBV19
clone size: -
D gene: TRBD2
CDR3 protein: CASSPTGTSGGDGQFF
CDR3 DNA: TGTGCCAGTAGTCCCACCGGGACTAGCGGGGGGGACGGGCAGTTCTTC

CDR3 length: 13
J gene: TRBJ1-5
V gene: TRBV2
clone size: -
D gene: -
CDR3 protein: CASSLRVNQPQHF
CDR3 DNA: TGTGCCAGCAGTCTCAGGGTCAATCAGCCCCAGCATTTT

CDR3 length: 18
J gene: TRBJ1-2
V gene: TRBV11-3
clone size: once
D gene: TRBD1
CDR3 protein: CASSLVVGTGCNGYGYTF
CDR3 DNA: TGTGCCAGCAGCTTAGTAGTCGGGACAGGGTGTAACGGCTATGGCTACACCTTC

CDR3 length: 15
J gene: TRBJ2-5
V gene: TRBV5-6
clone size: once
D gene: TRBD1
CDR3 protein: CASIAAGTVQETQYF
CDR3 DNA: TGTGCCAGCATCGCCGCCGGGACAGTCCAAGAGACCCAGTACTTC

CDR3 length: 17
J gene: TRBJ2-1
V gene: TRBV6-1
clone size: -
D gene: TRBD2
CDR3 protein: CASSEAPRLADYNEQFF
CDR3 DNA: TGTGCCAGCAGTGAAGCGCCCCGACTAGCGGACTACAATGAGCAGTTCTTC

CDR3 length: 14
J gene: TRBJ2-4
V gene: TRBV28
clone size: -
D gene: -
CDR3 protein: CASSFRDIKNIQYF
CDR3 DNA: TGTGCCAGCAGTTTCCGGGACATCAAAAACATTCAGTACTTC

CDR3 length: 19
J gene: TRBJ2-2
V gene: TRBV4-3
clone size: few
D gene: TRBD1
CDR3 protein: CASSQEFIRDRAGAGELFF
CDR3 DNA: TGCGCCAGCAGCCAAGAATTTATCCGGGACAGGGCTGGCGCCGGGGAGCTGTTTTTT

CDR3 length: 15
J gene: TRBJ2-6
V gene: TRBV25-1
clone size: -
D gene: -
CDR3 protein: CASSAGVSGANVLTF
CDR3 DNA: TGTGCCAGCAGTGCAGGGGTGTCAGGGGCCAACGTCCTGACTTTC

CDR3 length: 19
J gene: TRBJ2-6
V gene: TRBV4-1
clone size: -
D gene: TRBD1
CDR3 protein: CASSRTGTGKNSGANVLTF
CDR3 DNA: TGCGCCAGCAGCCGAACCGGGACAGGGAAAAACTCTGGGGCCAACGTCCTGACTTTC

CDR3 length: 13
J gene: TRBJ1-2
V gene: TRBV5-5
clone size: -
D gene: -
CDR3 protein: CASSLDANYGYTF
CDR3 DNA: TGTGCCAGCAGCTTGGACGCGAACTATGGCTACACCTTC

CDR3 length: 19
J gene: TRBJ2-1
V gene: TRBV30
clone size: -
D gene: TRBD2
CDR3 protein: CAWSTLTSGSLRSYNEQFF
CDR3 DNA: TGTGCCTGGAGTACGTTGACTAGCGGGAGTCTTAGGTCCTACAATGAGCAGTTCTTC

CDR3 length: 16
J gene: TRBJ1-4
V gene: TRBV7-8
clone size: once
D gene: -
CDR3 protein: CASSPDSNATNEKLFF
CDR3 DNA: TGTGCCAGCAGCCCGGACAGCAATGCAACTAATGAAAAACTGTTTTTT

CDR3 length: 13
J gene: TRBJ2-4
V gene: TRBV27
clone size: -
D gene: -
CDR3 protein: CASSLDSQNIQYF
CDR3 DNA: TGTGCCAGCAGTTTGGACAGCCAAAACATTCAGTACTTC

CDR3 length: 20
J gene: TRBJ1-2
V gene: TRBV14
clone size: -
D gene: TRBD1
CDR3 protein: CASSQEEYSTGLLSGRGYTF
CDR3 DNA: TGTGCCAGCAGCCAAGAGGAATACTCGACAGGGCTTCTATCTGGTCGTGGCTACACCTTC

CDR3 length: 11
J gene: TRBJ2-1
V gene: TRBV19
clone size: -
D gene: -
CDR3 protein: CASSIENEQFF
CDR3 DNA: TGTGCCAGTAGTATCGAGAATGAGCAGTTCTTC

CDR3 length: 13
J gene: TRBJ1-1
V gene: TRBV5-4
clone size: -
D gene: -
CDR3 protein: CASSQTGNTEAFF
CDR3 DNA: TGTGCCAGCAGCCAAACAGGAAACACTGAAGCTTTCTTT

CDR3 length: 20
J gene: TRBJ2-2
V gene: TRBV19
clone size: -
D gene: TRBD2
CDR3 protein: CASSHLAGVRTSRHTGELFF
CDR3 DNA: TGTGCCAGTAGTCATCTAGCGGGAGTGCGTACGAGTCGACACACCGGGGAGCTGTTTTTT

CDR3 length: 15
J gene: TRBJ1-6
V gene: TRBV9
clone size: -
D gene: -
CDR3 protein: CASSVGAGEYSPLHF
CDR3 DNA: TGTGCCAGCAGCGTAGGTGCAGGGGAGTATTCACCCCTCCACTTT

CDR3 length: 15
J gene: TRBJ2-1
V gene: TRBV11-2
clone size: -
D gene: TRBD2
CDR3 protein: CASSLISGGGGEQFF
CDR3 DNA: TGTGCCAGCAGCTTAATAAGCGGGGGGGGAGGTGAGCAGTTCTTC

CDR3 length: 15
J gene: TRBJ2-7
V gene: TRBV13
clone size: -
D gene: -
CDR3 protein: CASSSTARNTYEQYF
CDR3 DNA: TGTGCCAGCAGCTCGACAGCTAGAAATACCTACGAGCAGTACTTC

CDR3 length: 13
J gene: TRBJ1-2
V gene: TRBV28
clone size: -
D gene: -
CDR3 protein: CASRSILSYGYTF
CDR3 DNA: TGTGCCAGCAGATCAATACTTTCCTATGGCTACACCTTC

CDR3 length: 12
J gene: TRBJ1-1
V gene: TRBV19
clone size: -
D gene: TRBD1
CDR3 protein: CASARDRSEAFF
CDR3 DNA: TGTGCCAGTGCCAGGGACAGGAGTGAAGCTTTCTTT

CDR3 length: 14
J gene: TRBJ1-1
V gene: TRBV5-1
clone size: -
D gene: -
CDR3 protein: CASRVTAMNTEAFF
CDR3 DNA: TGCGCCAGCAGGGTGACAGCCATGAACACTGAAGCTTTCTTT

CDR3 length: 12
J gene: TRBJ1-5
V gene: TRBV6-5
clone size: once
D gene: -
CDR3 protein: CASGLSNQPQHF
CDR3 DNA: TGTGCCAGCGGACTAAGCAATCAGCCCCAGCATTTT

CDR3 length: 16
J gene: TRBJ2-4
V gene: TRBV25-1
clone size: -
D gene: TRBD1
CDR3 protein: CASSLGTGVMGNIQYF
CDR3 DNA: TGTGCCAGCAGTCTAGGGACAGGGGTAATGGGAAACATTCAGTACTTC

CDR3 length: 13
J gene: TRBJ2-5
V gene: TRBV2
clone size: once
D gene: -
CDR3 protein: CASSEEQQETQYF
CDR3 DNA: TGTGCCAGCAGTGAGGAACAGCAAGAGACCCAGTACTTC

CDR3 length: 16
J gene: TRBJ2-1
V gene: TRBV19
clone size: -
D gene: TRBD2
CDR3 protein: CASSMASGGRYNEQFF
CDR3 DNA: TGTGCCAGTAGTATGGCTAGCGGGGGGAGGTACAATGAGCAGTTCTTC

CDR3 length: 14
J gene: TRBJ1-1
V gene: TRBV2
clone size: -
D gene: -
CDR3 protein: CASSVQRFNTEAFF
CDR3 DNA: TGTGCCAGCAGTGTACAGAGATTTAACACTGAAGCTTTCTTT

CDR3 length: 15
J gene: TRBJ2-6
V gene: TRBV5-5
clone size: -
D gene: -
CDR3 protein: CASSFGSSGANVLTF
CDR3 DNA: TGTGCCAGCAGCTTTGGCAGCTCTGGGGCCAACGTCCTGACTTTC

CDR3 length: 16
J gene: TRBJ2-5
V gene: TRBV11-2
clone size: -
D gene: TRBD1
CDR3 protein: CASSFGAGQGGETQYF
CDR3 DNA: TGTGCCAGCAGCTTCGGAGCGGGACAGGGGGGAGAGACCCAGTACTTC

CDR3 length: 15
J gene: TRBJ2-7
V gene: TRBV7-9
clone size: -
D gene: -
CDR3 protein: CASSSLGGSSYEQYF
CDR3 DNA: TGTGCCAGCAGCTCCCTTGGGGGCAGCTCCTACGAGCAGTACTTC

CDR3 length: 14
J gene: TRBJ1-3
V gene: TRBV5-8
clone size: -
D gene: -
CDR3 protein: CASSRDDRRNTIYF
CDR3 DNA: TGTGCCAGCAGCCGGGACGACAGGAGAAACACCATATATTTT

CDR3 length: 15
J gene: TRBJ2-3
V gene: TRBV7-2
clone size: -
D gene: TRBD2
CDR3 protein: CASTLSGGGTDTQYF
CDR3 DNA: TGTGCCAGCACCCTAAGCGGGGGCGGCACAGATACGCAGTATTTT

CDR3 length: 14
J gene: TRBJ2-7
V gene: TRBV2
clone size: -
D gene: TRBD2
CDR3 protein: CASSERTSGDEQYF
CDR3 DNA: TGTGCCAGCAGCGAAAGGACTAGCGGGGATGAGCAGTACTTC

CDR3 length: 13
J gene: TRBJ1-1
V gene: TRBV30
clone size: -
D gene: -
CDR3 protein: CAWKAVKNTEAFF
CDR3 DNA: TGTGCCTGGAAGGCGGTCAAGAACACTGAAGCTTTCTTT

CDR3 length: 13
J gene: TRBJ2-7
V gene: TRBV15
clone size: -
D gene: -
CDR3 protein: CATSRDSYHEQYF
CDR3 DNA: TGTGCCACCAGCAGAGATAGTTACCACGAGCAGTACTTC

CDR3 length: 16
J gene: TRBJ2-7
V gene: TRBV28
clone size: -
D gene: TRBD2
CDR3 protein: CASTPGGASDIYEQYF
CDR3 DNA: TGTGCCAGCACGCCGGGGGGGGCTAGCGATATATACGAGCAGTACTTC

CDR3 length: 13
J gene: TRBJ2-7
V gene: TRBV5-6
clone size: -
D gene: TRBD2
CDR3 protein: CASSSTSGRASGF
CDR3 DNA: TGTGCCAGCAGCTCGACTAGCGGGAGGGCCAGTGGCTTC

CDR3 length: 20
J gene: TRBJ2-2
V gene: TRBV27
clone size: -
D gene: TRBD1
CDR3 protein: CASSAPRDRGRRNDTGELFF
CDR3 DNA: TGTGCCAGCAGTGCTCCCCGGGACAGGGGGCGCAGGAACGACACCGGGGAGCTGTTTTTT

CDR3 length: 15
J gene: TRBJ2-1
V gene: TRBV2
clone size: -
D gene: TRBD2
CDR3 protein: CASSLQRGEVSEQFF
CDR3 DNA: TGTGCCAGCAGTCTTCAGCGGGGGGAAGTCAGTGAGCAGTTCTTC

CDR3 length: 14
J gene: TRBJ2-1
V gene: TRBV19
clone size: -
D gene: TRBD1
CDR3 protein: CASRTGGPYNEQFF
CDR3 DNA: TGTGCCAGTCGTACAGGGGGCCCCTACAATGAGCAGTTCTTC